This T cell receptor (beta chain) was found in a study of regulatory T cells in long-lasting Graves disease (dated by TCRdb to 2020 to 2022). Study-wide context: In the newly diagnosed Graves' disease group, patients had been taking antithyroid drugs for less than 3 months. Patients with persistent Graves' disease were compared with patients with newly diagnosed Graves' disease using TCR sequencing and RNA sequencing of peripheral blood. The study was registered as a clinical trial and conducted in China. A total of roughly 35 samples underwent TCR sequencing: roughly 13 from persistent and some 20 from newly diagnosed Graves' disease patients.

Points on this clonotype: Its specific antigen is unknown. Base quality data are lacking; no much larger clone is found one base away.

Receptor libraries were prepared by multiplex PCR. For sequencing, an Illumina HiSeq 4000 was employed. TCR beta libraries were built with iRepertoire HTBI primers and Arm-PCR amplification of CDR3 regions. Before sequencing, the PCR products underwent gel purification. The authors processed their data as follows. Gene usage analysis of CDR3 amino acid clonotypes used the 60 to 80 TRBV and about 13 TRBJ segments found across samples. COPE and FqMerger were used to merge the filtered high-quality paired reads into contigs. BLAST was used to align contigs to IMGT TRBV, TRBD and TRBJ reference genes, and CDR3 was defined according to IMGT. Any clonotype with a frequency above 0.1% was classified as a highly expanded clone. Shannon entropy was used to measure repertoire diversity, and the Gini coefficient was used to measure V-J evenness. A clonotype was considered public if more than one individual shared it. TCRdb took the public reads, trimmed them with fastp at Q25, ran MiXCR for clone calling and kept in-frame beta chains. Every entry covers one CDR3 protein and lists the most common genes and DNA from its rows. It is TCRdb's table, rather than the study itself, that gives the V and J calls and clone size. In this sample the table shows 350,000 to 400,000 distinct CDR3 sequences, roughly 15% of which occur a single time. About 19% of the sample comes from the top ten.

What the time point label conveys for this sample: newly diagnosed GD, antithyroid drugs for less than 3 months. RNA was extracted from PBMCs in TRIzol for both TCR sequencing and RNA sequencing. The diagnosis of Graves' disease followed American Thyroid Association guidelines. The patients came from an endocrinology department in Xi'an, China. Each patient gave around 9 milliliters of peripheral blood, collected in an EDTA anticoagulant tube. PBMCs were isolated by Ficoll Paque Plus density gradient separation without further T cell sorting. An Agilent 2100 Bioanalyzer and agarose gel were used to check RNA quality, and a NanoDrop 2000 was used to measure RNA concentration. The CDR3 sequence holds 16 residues, the cysteine and phenylalanine included. The sequence is cut down to CDR3 DNA, 48 bases in frame from base 1. For this chain, trimming is 0 bases at the V end and 9 bases at the J end, and the number of junction bases without a gene match is 8. CDR1 SGHDN and CDR2 FVKESK were looked up in the germline V gene.

Overall results and qualifications from the work: Peripheral blood alone was examined, since thyroid tissue, which constituted the primary lesion, could not be accessed. Persistent patients shared more public clonotypes among themselves (around 2,500) than newly diagnosed patients did (nearly 1,000). As a limitation, the authors acknowledged that the small sample size may reduce accuracy. Persistent disease showed preferential use of TRBV28, TRBJ1-2 and TRBJ2-5, whereas newly diagnosed disease favored TRBV20-1 and TRBJ2-1. Only the TCR beta chain was sequenced and analyzed. Compared with newly diagnosed patients, patients with persistent Graves' disease had lower TCR Shannon entropy and fewer highly expanded clones, which suggests clonal expansion.

These data were also filed under a second study, of T cells in Graves' hyperthyroidism and ophthalmopathy. The second paper states: Stable Graves' hyperthyroidism was defined as the absence of progression to ophthalmopathy over 18 months of follow-up. Hyperthyroidism patients were aged 18 to 65 years and newly diagnosed, with disease duration of less than 2 months. Any patient with an uncontrolled infection, another autoimmune disease, pregnancy or lactation was excluded. Diagnoses relied on clinical symptoms, serum thyroxine and TRAb, thyroid ultrasound and orbital computed tomography. For the first round of RT-PCR on the TCR CDR3, the HTBI primer set was used together with the Qiagen OneStep RT-PCR kit. Blood samples also contained most of the expanded thyroid clonotypes (frequency above 0.001), which suggests that blood repertoires may reflect thyroid immune responses. In cross-validation, a model built on a 13 V-J signature told ophthalmopathy apart from stable hyperthyroidism with 85% to 90% sensitivity and approximately 81% specificity, and in testing the same model reached 80%/75%. During validation, the model predicted progression to ophthalmopathy a median of approximately 6.5 months ahead of onset, with just under 71% sensitivity and less than 85% specificity. To identify distinguishing TCR V-J signatures, a discovery cohort of some 99 patients was used, comprising 40 to 45 with Graves' ophthalmopathy and approximately 57 with stable Graves' hyperthyroidism. Prospective prediction of ophthalmopathy was tested in an independent validation cohort consisting of 18 to 20 hyperthyroidism patients and 15 or so patients who later progressed to ophthalmopathy. For training and testing, the 80 to 100 patients in the discovery cohort were randomly divided in a 7:3 ratio. In addition, the study compared T-cell repertoires in thyroid tissue and in blood from about six Graves' hyperthyroidism patients. After blood sampling, hyperthyroidism patients were treated with methimazole at a starting dose of 30 mg daily, and ophthalmopathy patients were treated with high-dose intravenous methylprednisolone. A second multiplex PCR round built the libraries, followed by size selection and purification. Libraries were sequenced paired-end with 100 bp reads on an Illumina HiSeq2000. Raw data were processed with SOAPnuke, discarding reads with adapters, uncalled bases, mean Phred below 15, or no exact constant-primer or identifier match. High-quality paired reads were merged with COPE v1.2.5, and unique nucleotide sequences were defined as clonotypes. MiTCR v1.1 was used to align the clonotypes against IMGT TRBV, TRBD and TRBJ reference segments. The analysis included only V-J combinations with a frequency above 0.0001, which together covered over 98% of the repertoires. A TCS score was defined as the ratio of F50 (clonal expansion) to E x V (chaos), with BLOSUM62-based TCRdist applied between CDR3 peptides within each V-J. Welch's t-statistics and random forest reduced 500 to 650 V-J features to under 15, which were used in a naive Bayes classifier (R e1071). Sample size was not statistically predetermined, and blinding of investigators to group allocation was not performed. The paper reports TCR Vbeta CDR3 sequencing of approximately 130 peripheral blood samples: 43 ophthalmopathy, under 80 hyperthyroidism and 17 progressor patients.

The receptor was isolated from a woman in her late teens or twenties with Graves disease. Donor details come from another sample of the same person, matched by shared clones. Sequences were derived from peripheral blood mononuclear cells (PBMCs), sampled at new diagnosis, from a patient treated with antithyroid drugs. The rearrangement combines TRBV14 with TRBJ2-1; 10 bases in the junction line up with TRBD2. The DNA sequence reads TGTGCCAGCAGCCAAGATTCTCCTAGCGGGAGCCGTGAGCAGTTCTTC. Its amino acids are CASSQDSPSGSREQFF.